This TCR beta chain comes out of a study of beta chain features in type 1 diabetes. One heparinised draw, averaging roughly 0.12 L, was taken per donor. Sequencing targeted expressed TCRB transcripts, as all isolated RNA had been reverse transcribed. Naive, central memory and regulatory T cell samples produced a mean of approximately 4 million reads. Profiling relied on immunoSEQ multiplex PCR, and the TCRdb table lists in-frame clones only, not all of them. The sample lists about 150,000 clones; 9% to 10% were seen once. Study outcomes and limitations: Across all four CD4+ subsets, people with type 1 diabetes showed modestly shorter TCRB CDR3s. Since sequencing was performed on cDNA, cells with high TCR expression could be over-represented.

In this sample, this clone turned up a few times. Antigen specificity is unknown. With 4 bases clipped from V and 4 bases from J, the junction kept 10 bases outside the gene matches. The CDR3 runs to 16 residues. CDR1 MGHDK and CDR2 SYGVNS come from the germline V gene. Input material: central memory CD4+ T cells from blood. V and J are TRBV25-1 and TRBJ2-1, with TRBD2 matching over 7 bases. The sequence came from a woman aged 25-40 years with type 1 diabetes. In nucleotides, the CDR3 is TGTGCCAGCAGTGGGACCGGGACTAACTCATACAATGAGCAGTTCTTC. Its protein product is CASSGTGTNSYNEQFF.